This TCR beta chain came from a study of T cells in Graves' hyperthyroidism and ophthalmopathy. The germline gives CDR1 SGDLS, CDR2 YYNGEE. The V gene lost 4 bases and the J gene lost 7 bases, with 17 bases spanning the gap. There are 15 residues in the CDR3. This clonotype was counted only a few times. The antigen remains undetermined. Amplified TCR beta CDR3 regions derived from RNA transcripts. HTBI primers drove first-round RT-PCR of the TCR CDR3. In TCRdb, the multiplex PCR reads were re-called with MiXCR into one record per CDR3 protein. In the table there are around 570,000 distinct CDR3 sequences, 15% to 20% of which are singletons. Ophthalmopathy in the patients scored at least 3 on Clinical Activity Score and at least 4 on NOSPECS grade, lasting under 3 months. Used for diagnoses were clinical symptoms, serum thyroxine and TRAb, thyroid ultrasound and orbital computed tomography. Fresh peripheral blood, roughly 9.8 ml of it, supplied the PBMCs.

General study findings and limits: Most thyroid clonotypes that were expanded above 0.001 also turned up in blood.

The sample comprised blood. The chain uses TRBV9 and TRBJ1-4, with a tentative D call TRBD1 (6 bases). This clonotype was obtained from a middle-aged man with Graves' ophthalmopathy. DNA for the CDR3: TGTGCCAGCAGCCCCTGGTCAGGGGAGGGTGAAAAACTGTTTTTT. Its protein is CASSPWSGEGEKLFF. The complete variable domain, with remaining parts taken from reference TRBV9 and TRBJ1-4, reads DSGVTQTPKHLITATGQRVTLRCSPRSGDLSVYWYQQSLDQGLQFLIQYYNGEERAKGNILERFSAQQFPDLHSELNLSSLELGDSALYFCASSPWSGEGEKLFFGSGTQLSVL.